The 23 T cell receptor beta chains in this list originate from one sample, sequenced in a study of CD8 T cells in Susac syndrome. Reverse transcription of roughly 0.45 to 1 ug RNA was carried out with random hexamers. One entry per CDR3 protein results from TCRdb running MiXCR on the immunoSEQ multiplex PCR reads. The sample yields 350,000 to 550,000 distinct CDR3 sequences, more than 80% seen once. Sample: CD8+ T cells from PBMCs. The receptor set was obtained from a human donor with multiple sclerosis.

This sequence joins TRBV3-1 and TRBJ1-5; possible D gene TRBD1, 5 bases. CDR1 is LGHDT and CDR2 is YNNKEL in the germline V gene (reference sequence). V shed 0 bases and J shed 2 bases, with 11 bases lying between them. This CDR3 has 16 amino acids. The CDR3 DNA is TGTGCCAGCAGCCAAGATCTCGGGGGAGGCAATCAGCCCCAGCATTTT. Protein sequence: CASSQDLGGGNQPQHF.

In its sample, this clonotype was seen a few times. The chain joins TRBV2 to TRBJ2-3; TRBD1 aligns across 10 bases. Germline V lookup: CDR1 SNHLY, CDR2 FYNNEI. V shed 4 bases and J 1 base; nucleotides not matched to a gene: 2. The CDR3 loop spans 15 amino acids. CDR3 region: CASSVGTGGTDTQYF. CDR3 DNA sequence: TGTGCCAGCAGTGTGGGGACAGGGGGCACAGATACGCAGTATTTT.

This clonotype has a single count. The CDR3 loop is CATSDTGTDFTGELFF. The CDR3, as DNA: TGTGCCACCAGTGATACCGGGACAGATTTCACCGGGGAGCTGTTTTTT. The chain couples TRBV24-1 to TRBJ2-2; 7 positions match TRBD1. The CDR3 has 16 residues. Germline CDR1 and CDR2: KGHDR and SFDVKD. The V and J ends lost 3 bases and 4 bases, in that order; junction bases with no gene match: 7.

The rearrangement joins TRBV30 to TRBJ1-3, with D unresolved. CDR3 length: 13 residues. Germline V gives CDR1 GTSNPN, CDR2 SVGIG (reference sequence). V lost 4 bases, J lost 0 bases, and 7 bases lay in between. CDR3 nucleotides: TGTGCCTGGACAGCAGTCTCTGGAAACACCATATATTTT. Amino acids: CAWTAVSGNTIYF.

The chain uses TRBV29-1 and TRBJ2-4, with unresolved D. This CDR3 comprises 15 residues. The germline CDR1 and CDR2 sequences are SQVTM and ANQGSEA. Deletions cut 7 bases from V and 0 bases from J, with 16 bases between. The CDR3 here is CSAKGRTEAKNIQYF. CDR3 in DNA: TGCAGCGCAAAAGGACGTACGGAAGCCAAAAACATTCAGTACTTC. Filled out from reference TRBV29-1 and TRBJ2-4, the complete variable domain reads SAVISQKPSRDICQRGTSLTIQCQVDSQVTMMFWYRQQPGQSLTLIATANQGSEATYESGFVIDKFPISRPNLTFSTLTVSNMSPEDSSIYLCSAKGRTEAKNIQYFGAGTRLSVL.

There are a few counts of this clonotype. The J gene is TRBJ2-7, the V gene TRBV9; D unresolved. The germline CDR1 and CDR2 sequences are SGDLS and YYNGEE. Trimming left V 0 bases short and J 2 bases short, with 9 bases between. The CDR3 is 14 residues long. In nucleotides, the CDR3 is TGTGCCAGCAGCGTAGGCAGGAATCCCTACGAGCAGTACTTC. Its protein is CASSVGRNPYEQYF. The full variable domain, in which reference TRBV9 and TRBJ2-7 provide the parts outside the CDR3, is DSGVTQTPKHLITATGQRVTLRCSPRSGDLSVYWYQQSLDQGLQFLIQYYNGEERAKGNILERFSAQQFPDLHSELNLSSLELGDSALYFCASSVGRNPYEQYFGPGTRLTVT.

The genes are TRBV28 and TRBJ1-5; 12 bases match TRBD1. The V gene end was trimmed by 7 bases and the J gene end by 1 base; junction bases not matched to a gene: 8. The CDR3 runs 17 residues. Germline values: CDR1 MDHEN, CDR2 SYDVKM. The CDR3 DNA reads TGTGCCAGCATCCGGGGGACAGGGGGCCTGAGCAATCAGCCCCAGCATTTT. Translating it yields CASIRGTGGLSNQPQHF.

Comment on this clonotype: The junction departs from germline at one end; a sequencing error may be responsible. The V call is TRBV14, the J call TRBJ2-3, with D uncertain. In germline, CDR1 is SGHDN, CDR2 FVKESK. The CDR3 loop spans 11 amino acids. CDR3 amino acids: CASSQGFQLIF. The CDR3 DNA reads TGTGCCAGCAGCCAAGGATTCCAACTTATTTTT.

The chain has TRBV2 and TRBJ1-2, with unresolved D. The CDR3 is 15 amino acids. The V gene lost 2 bases and the J gene lost 4 bases, with 14 bases spanning the gap. From germline, CDR1 is SNHLY and CDR2 FYNNEI. DNA for the CDR3: TGTGCCAGCAGTGAAACCCTCCTGGAGAGCTATGGCTACACCTTC. Residues: CASSETLLESYGYTF.

This chain joins TRBV29-1 and TRBJ2-1, with D hard to call. The CDR3 is made up of 11 amino acids. Trimming removed 4 bases from V and 5 bases from J, with 6 bases in between. Per the germline V gene, CDR1 is SQVTM and CDR2 is ANQGSEA. The CDR3, as DNA: TGCAGCGTTGGAACAGACAATGAGCAGTTCTTC. Its translation is CSVGTDNEQFF.

DNA for the CDR3: TGTGCCAGCAGTTATCGGGACGGAGTCTACGAGCAGTACTTC. Translated, it gives CASSYRDGVYEQYF. V and J are TRBV27 and TRBJ2-7; either TRBD1 or TRBD2 may fit D (5 bases each). Germline assignment: CDR1 MNHEY and CDR2 SMNVEV (reference sequence). The V gene lost 4 bases and the J gene lost 3 bases, with 13 bases spanning the gap. The CDR3 has 14 residues.

This clonotype was seen a few times. The gene calls are TRBV10-3 and TRBJ2-7; the D is unclear. The CDR3 contains 12 residues. Germline CDR1 and CDR2: ENHRY and SYGVKD. V was cut by 7 bases and J by 2 bases, with 9 bases left in between. The CDR3 loop is CAITDQTYEQYF. In nucleotides, the CDR3 is TGTGCCATCACGGACCAAACCTACGAGCAGTACTTC.

The CDR3 region has the DNA TGCGCCAGCAGCCAATCGTCCGCTGAGTACGAGCAGTACTTC. Translation gives CASSQSSAEYEQYF. J is TRBJ2-7 and V is TRBV4-1; D call uncertain. Trimming took off 2 bases at V and 4 bases at J, with 12 bases between the two ends. The germline V gene encodes CDR1 MGHRA and CDR2 YSYEKL. The CDR3 consists of 14 residues.

The chain combines TRBV5-1 with TRBJ2-3; D call uncertain. The ends were cut back, 2 bases at V and 6 bases at J, with 7 bases in the middle. Germline CDR1 is SGHRS and CDR2 is YFSETQ. The CDR3 length is 12 residues. CDR3 nucleotide sequence: TGCGCCAGCAGCTTTCTAGAGGATACGCAGTATTTT. Amino acids: CASSFLEDTQYF.

CDR3 loop: CSVPGLGTYNEQFF. The CDR3, as DNA: TGCAGCGTCCCGGGACTAGGGACCTACAATGAGCAGTTCTTC. The chain couples TRBV29-1 to TRBJ2-1; TRBD2 matches 8 bases. J gave up 2 bases and V 6 bases, and 6 bases lay outside the gene matches. CDR1 is SQVTM and CDR2 is ANQGSEA in the germline V gene. The CDR3 runs 14 residues.

The gene calls are TRBV28 and TRBJ1-2; D ambiguous. Germline CDR1 is MDHEN and CDR2 is SYDVKM. V lost 3 bases to trimming and J lost 7 bases, with 15 bases between them. The CDR3 runs 14 residues. The CDR3 is CASSFPDVVGGYTF. CDR3 in DNA: TGTGCCAGCAGTTTCCCCGACGTTGTCGGTGGCTACACCTTC.

This chain joins TRBV27 and TRBJ2-2; 10 bases agree with TRBD2. The ends lost 3 bases at V and 6 bases at J; junction bases unmatched: 4. The CDR3 is 15 residues long. Germline CDR1 and CDR2: MNHEY and SMNVEV (reference sequence). CDR3 loop: CASSLLAGEAGELFF. As DNA, the CDR3 is TGTGCCAGCAGTTTGCTAGCGGGAGAGGCCGGGGAGCTGTTTTTT.

This clonotype has a handful of counts. The V gene is TRBV7-9, the J gene TRBJ2-1; 10 bases map to TRBD2. Germline V CDR1 and CDR2: SEHNR, FQNEAQ (reference sequence). This CDR3 contains 15 residues. V lost 9 bases, J lost 0 bases, and 5 bases stayed unmatched. This chain's CDR3 is CASSASGSSYNEQFF. DNA for the CDR3: TGTGCCAGTAGTGCTAGCGGGAGCTCCTACAATGAGCAGTTCTTC.

The chain recombines TRBV3-1 with TRBJ2-1; 12 bases map to TRBD2. This CDR3 has 15 residues. J was trimmed by 8 bases and V by 4 bases; bases with no gene match: 6. Germline values: CDR1 LGHDT, CDR2 YNNKEL (reference sequence). CDR3 in amino acids: CASSRGLAGYDEQFF. CDR3 in DNA: TGTGCCAGCAGCCGGGGACTAGCGGGTTACGATGAGCAGTTCTTC.

The chain recombines TRBV7-3 with TRBJ2-1; 7 nucleotides line up with TRBD1. V shed 4 bases and J 4 bases; nucleotides not matched to a gene: 10. The length of the CDR3 is 16 residues. Germline-derived CDR1 and CDR2 are SGHTA and FQGTGA. CDR3 amino acids: CASSSRGQLPYNEQFF. The CDR3 DNA is TGTGCCAGCAGCTCGAGGGGACAGCTACCTTACAATGAGCAGTTCTTC.

The chain joins TRBV29-1 to TRBJ2-7; perhaps TRBD2 as D (7 bases). V was pared by 5 bases and J by 6 bases, with 14 bases between. This CDR3 comprises 12 residues. Germline V CDR1 and CDR2: SQVTM, ANQGSEA. The CDR3 DNA sequence: TGCAGCGTTACCCAGGGAGGGGGCGAGCAGTACTTC. It translates to CSVTQGGGEQYF.

The rearrangement links TRBV27 to TRBJ2-7; TRBD2 agrees at 7 bases. Germline CDR1 MNHEY, CDR2 SMNVEV (reference sequence). The CDR3 has 14 amino acids. J was trimmed by 2 bases and V by 6 bases; bases with no gene match: 7. CDR3 sequence: CASSIMGGAYEQYF. For the CDR3, the DNA is TGTGCCAGCAGCATCATGGGGGGGGCCTACGAGCAGTACTTC.

This clonotype turned up a few times. The CDR3 protein is CAWTGSYNSPLHF. CDR3 coding DNA: TGTGCCTGGACTGGCTCCTATAATTCACCCCTCCACTTT. V usage is TRBV30 and J usage is TRBJ1-6, with unresolved D. V lost 4 bases, J lost 0 bases, and 4 bases lay in between. The CDR3 length is 13 residues. Germline CDR1 reads GTSNPN; CDR2 reads SVGIG (reference sequence).